The 10 T cell receptor beta chains in this list originate from one sample, sequenced in a study of T cell changes during pregnancy in multiple sclerosis. The method was immunoSEQ multiplex PCR; TCRdb's version includes in-frame clones alone and lacks a portion of them. The sample comprises 65,000 to 80,000 clones, around nine tenths of which are singletons, and 0.2% to 0.25% rests with the top ten. Sequenced material: CD4+ T cells from peripheral blood mononuclear cells, taken before pregnancy. These receptor sequences come from a female donor with multiple sclerosis, enrolled in a pregnancy study.

V is TRBV11-1 and J is TRBJ2-7; 9 nucleotides match TRBD2. J was trimmed by 4 bases and V by 4 bases; bases with no gene match: 8. Germline V gene data show CDR1 as SGHAT and CDR2 as FQDESV (reference sequence). This CDR3 spans 15 amino acids. Here the CDR3 DNA reads TGTGCCAGCAGCTCCAGCGGGGGGTTGTGGTACGAGCAGTACTTC. It specifies CASSSSGGLWYEQYF.

J is TRBJ1-1 and V is TRBV19; D might be TRBD1 (5 bases). In germline, CDR1 is LNHDA, CDR2 SQIVND (reference sequence). The germline V and J ends were trimmed by 4 bases and 7 bases, with 13 bases remaining between them. The length of the CDR3 is 13 residues. The CDR3 loop reads CASSTGLLGEAFF. The CDR3 nucleotides read TGTGCCAGTAGTACGGGACTTCTAGGTGAAGCTTTCTTT.

The J gene is TRBJ1-5, the V gene TRBV19, with a tentative D call TRBD1 (6 bases). Germline-derived CDR1 and CDR2 are LNHDA and SQIVND (reference sequence). This CDR3 spans 16 amino acids. V lost 7 bases, J lost 0 bases, and 16 bases lay in between. The DNA of the CDR3 is TGTGCCAGTAAGGGGGAGGGGGGGGTTAGCAATCAGCCCCAGCATTTT. Its protein is CASKGEGGVSNQPQHF.

This chain connects TRBV11-3 to TRBJ2-5; a weak D match, TRBD2 (5 bases). V lost 2 bases to trimming and J lost 3 bases, with 7 bases between them. Germline CDR1 is SGHNT and CDR2 is YENEEA. This CDR3 has 13 amino acids. The CDR3 here is CASSLNGKETQYF. CDR3 nucleotides: TGTGCCAGCAGCTTAAACGGGAAAGAGACCCAGTACTTC.

The CDR3 loop reads CASSVRGVSNTGELFF. Here the CDR3 DNA reads TGTGCCAGCAGTGTCAGGGGCGTATCGAACACCGGGGAGCTGTTTTTT. The chain is built from TRBV2 and TRBJ2-2; D might be TRBD1 (6 bases). The V gene lost 4 bases and the J gene lost 0 bases, with 12 bases spanning the gap. Germline values: CDR1 SNHLY, CDR2 FYNNEI. The CDR3 contains 16 residues.

The V and J genes are TRBV2 and TRBJ2-3; possibly TRBD1 for D (6 bases). The CDR3 is 16 residues long. The V gene lost 7 bases and the J gene lost 2 bases, with 19 bases spanning the gap. In germline, CDR1 is SNHLY, CDR2 FYNNEI. The CDR3 loop reads CASTYPTGLITDTQYF. The DNA for the CDR3 is TGTGCCAGCACTTACCCGACAGGTCTGATCACAGATACGCAGTATTTT.

The gene calls are TRBV5-6 and TRBJ2-5; 8 bases fit TRBD2. CDR3 length: 16 residues. V lost 1 base, J lost 2 bases, and 7 bases stayed unmatched. Per germline, CDR1 SGHDT and CDR2 YYEEEE. CDR3 in DNA: TGTGCCAGCAGCTTGTATGGCGGGAGGCAACAAGAGACCCAGTACTTC. It encodes CASSLYGGRQQETQYF.

The chain combines TRBV7-3 with TRBJ2-2; possible D gene TRBD2, 5 bases. Looked up from germline, CDR1 is SGHTA and CDR2 is FQGTGA. This CDR3 is built from 12 residues. V was shortened by 4 bases and J by 7 bases, with 7 bases between the two germline ends. CDR3 region: CASSYEGGELFF. Here the CDR3 DNA reads TGTGCCAGCAGCTATGAGGGCGGGGAGCTGTTTTTT.

V usage is TRBV7-9 and J usage is TRBJ1-6; maybe TRBD1 (6 bases). The CDR3 is 14 amino acids. The germline CDR1 and CDR2 sequences are SEHNR and FQNEAQ (reference sequence). V gave up 2 bases and J gave up 10 bases, with 12 bases separating them. CDR3 sequence: CASSLSQGPSPLHF. The CDR3 DNA follows: TGTGCCAGCAGCTTATCACAGGGACCATCACCCCTCCACTTT. The whole variable domain, filled in from reference TRBV7-9 and TRBJ1-6, reads DTGVSQNPRHKITKRGQNVTFRCDPISEHNRLYWYRQTLGQGPEFLTYFQNEAQLEKSRLLSDRFSAERPKGSFSTLEIQRTEQGDSAMYLCASSLSQGPSPLHFGNGTRLTVT.

The chain recombines TRBV5-1 with TRBJ2-7, with D perhaps TRBD1 (5 bases). From germline, CDR1 is SGHRS and CDR2 YFSETQ. The CDR3 sequence is 16 residues long. V was pared by 0 bases and J by 2 bases, with 15 bases between. Here the CDR3 reads CASSLEGQGLAYEQYF. The CDR3 DNA reads as TGCGCCAGCAGCTTGGAGGGCCAGGGTCTCGCCTACGAGCAGTACTTC.